This TCR beta chain was profiled in a study of PD-L1 blockade in urothelial cancer. Broader study findings: Durable-benefit patients had greater expansion of tumor-associated blood clones at 3 weeks.

Sequenced by immunoSEQ multiplex PCR; TCRdb stores in-frame clones only, minus some. Of some 79,000 clones in the sample, more than 75% were seen once. Patients each gave 1 to 8 samples, pretreatment and on-treatment. Turning to this clone: What it binds is not known.

Trimming left V 5 bases short and J 1 base short, with 8 bases between. CDR3 length equals 13 residues. The germline V gene has CDR1 SGHNT and CDR2 YENEEA. The origin of this receptor is a man between 65 and 85 years old with urothelial cancer. V is TRBV11-3 and J is TRBJ1-1; D remains unclear. The input for sequencing was PBMCs, taken around atezolizumab (anti-PD-L1) treatment. The CDR3 DNA reads TGTGCCAGCAGCCCGCACAAGAACACTGAAGCTTTCTTT. Protein: CASSPHKNTEAFF.